This TCR beta chain was sequenced in a study of blood T cell repertoires in COVID-19. As for the study in general: In each case, the material was cDNA or gDNA derived from T cells, B-cell-depleted T cells, or PBMCs.

Method: immunoSEQ multiplex PCR; TCRdb's copy keeps in-frame clones and lacks some. Of about 89,000 clones listed, approximately 84% are singletons. Trimming removed 5 bases at V and 6 bases at J, with 11 bases between. The CDR3 runs to 13 residues. Germline V lookup: CDR1 SEHNR, CDR2 FQNEAQ (reference sequence). The chain carries TRBV7-9 and TRBJ2-1; possible D gene TRBD1, 6 bases. Material for sequencing was peripheral blood. The sequence was collected from an older man with COVID-19, enrolled during active disease. In DNA form, the CDR3 reads TGTGCCAGCAGCCGGACAGAAACCAATGAGCAGTTCTTC. It specifies CASSRTETNEQFF.